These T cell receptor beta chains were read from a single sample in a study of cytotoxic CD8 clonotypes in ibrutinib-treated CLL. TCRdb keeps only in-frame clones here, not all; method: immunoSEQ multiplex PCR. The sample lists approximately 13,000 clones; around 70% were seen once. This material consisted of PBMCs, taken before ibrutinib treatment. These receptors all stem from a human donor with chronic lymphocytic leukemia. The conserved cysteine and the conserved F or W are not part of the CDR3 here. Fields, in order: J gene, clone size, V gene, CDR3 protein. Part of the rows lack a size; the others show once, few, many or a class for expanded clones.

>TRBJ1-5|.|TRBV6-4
ATGQGGGQPQH
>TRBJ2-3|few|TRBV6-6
ASTPGAPDTQY
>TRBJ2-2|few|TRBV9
ASSPRATGELF
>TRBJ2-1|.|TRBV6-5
ASRKGLYNEQF
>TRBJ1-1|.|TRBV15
ATSRDSPTGEAF
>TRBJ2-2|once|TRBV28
ASSPPVGELF
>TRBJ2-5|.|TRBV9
ASSSQGGYETQY
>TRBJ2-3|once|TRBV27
ASSLRVPDTQY
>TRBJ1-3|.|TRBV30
AWKGLGNTIY
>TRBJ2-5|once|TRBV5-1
ASSSADIGETQY
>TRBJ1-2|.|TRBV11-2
ASSLAPGWRYGYT
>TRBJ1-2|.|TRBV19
ASSPYPEQGYYT
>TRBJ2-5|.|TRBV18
ASSPSRVERSQETQY
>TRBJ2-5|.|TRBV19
ASSMSGLETQY
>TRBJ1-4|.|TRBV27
ASSRRLNEKLF
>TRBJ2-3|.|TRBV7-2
ASSLVRGPDTQY
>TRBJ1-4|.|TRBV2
ASSELGGDEKLF
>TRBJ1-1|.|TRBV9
ASSVVGLNTEAF
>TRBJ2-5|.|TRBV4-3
ASSRGAGGETQY
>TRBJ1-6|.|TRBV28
ATGRAPSYNSPLH
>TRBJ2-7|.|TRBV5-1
ASSLVRGEQY
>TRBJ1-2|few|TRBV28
ASSSNYGYT
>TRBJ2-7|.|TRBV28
ASIQTGSEQY
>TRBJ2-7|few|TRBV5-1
ASSPRTASYEQY
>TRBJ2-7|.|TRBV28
ASSLIGTSAPYEQY
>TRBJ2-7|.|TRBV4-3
AVSDRGPYEQY
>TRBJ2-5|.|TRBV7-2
ASSFSGGNQETQY
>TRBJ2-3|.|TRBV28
ASSMWRATADTQY
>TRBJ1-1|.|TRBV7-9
ASSGSPMNTEAF
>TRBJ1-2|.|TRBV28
ASTPGVQDGYT
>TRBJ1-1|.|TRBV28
ASARGGRTEAF
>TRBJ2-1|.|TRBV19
ASSTRLAGGRNEQF
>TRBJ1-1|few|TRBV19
ASSPGGRLNTEAF
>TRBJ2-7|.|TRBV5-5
ASSLLQGYYEQY
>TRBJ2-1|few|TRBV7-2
ASSLVVSYNEQF
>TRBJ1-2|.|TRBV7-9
ASSRGQPYGYT
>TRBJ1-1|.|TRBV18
ASSPQGNTEAF
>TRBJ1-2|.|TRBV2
ATTLDVGGYT
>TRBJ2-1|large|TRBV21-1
ASSKAGRADYNEQF
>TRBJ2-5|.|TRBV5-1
ASSPRGDWETQY
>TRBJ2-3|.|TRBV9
ASSPTSGTSGRRSTDTQY
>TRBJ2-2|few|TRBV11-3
ASSLGTRATGELF
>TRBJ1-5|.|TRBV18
ASSPGQSNQPQH
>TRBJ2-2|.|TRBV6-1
ASGGSANWGTGELF
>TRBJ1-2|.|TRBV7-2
ASSPTGGGDGYT
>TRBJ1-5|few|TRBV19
ASSQTGGGGQPQH
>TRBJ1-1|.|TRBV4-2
ASSLSQGVNTEAF
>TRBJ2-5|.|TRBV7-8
ASSRTGTSAQETQY
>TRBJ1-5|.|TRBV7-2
ASSLIGSGANQPQH
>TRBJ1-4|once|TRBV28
ATNQGPTNEKLF
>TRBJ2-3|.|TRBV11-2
ASSLVGGWDTQY
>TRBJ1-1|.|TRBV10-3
AAGVQNTEAF
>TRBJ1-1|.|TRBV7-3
ASSFQADTEAF
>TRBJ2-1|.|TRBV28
ASASGLAGGMEQF
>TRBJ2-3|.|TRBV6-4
ASSDSSEADTQY
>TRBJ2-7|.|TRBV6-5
ASRPPGGGAGEQY
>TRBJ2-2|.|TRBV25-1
ASSEYLGGPNTGELF